The source of this T cell receptor beta chain is a study of cytomegalovirus exposure and HLA in healthy donors. PCR involved 60 Vbeta and 13 Jbeta primers. The repertoire was sequenced with immunoSEQ multiplex PCR; TCRdb's copy has only in-frame clones and lacks some. This repertoire shows 200,000 or so clones, approximately 85% found once; its top ten account for under 7.5%. V lost 0 bases and J 2 bases, leaving 11 bases between the germline ends. The CDR3 is made up of 16 amino acids. The germline V gene has CDR1 MDHEN and CDR2 SYDVKM. Sequenced material: PBMCs. The origin of this receptor is a woman aged 45-65 years in good health and CMV-seropositive. The chain carries TRBV28 and TRBJ1-5; no clear D gene. The CDR3 loop is CASSLWSGKGNQPQHF. DNA of the CDR3: TGTGCCAGCAGTTTATGGTCGGGGAAGGGCAATCAGCCCCAGCATTTT.